The clone carrying this TCR beta chain was found many times. There were TCR beta CDR3 regions amplified from RNA transcripts. The study used the HTBI primer set for a first-round RT-PCR of the TCR CDR3. TCRdb analysed the multiplex PCR reads with MiXCR anew, one entry per CDR3 protein. The sample includes nearly 600,000 distinct CDR3 sequences, 14% seen only once; the top ten take 5% to 7%. Germline loops: CDR1 MNHEY, CDR2 SVGAGI. The V end was cut by 2 bases, the J end by 6 bases, with 14 bases between. This CDR3 has 15 residues. This specimen comes from a study of T cells in Graves' hyperthyroidism and ophthalmopathy.

The chain has TRBV6-5 and TRBJ2-1, with D hard to call. The sample comprised blood. This receptor was identified in a woman under 40 with Graves' hyperthyroidism that later progressed to Graves' ophthalmopathy. The CDR3 DNA reads as TGTGCCAGCAGTTACGATTCCAGAGTAGCCAATGAGCAGTTCTTC. Residues: CASSYDSRVANEQFF.